This T cell receptor (beta chain) is drawn from a study of cytotoxic CD8 clonotypes in ibrutinib-treated CLL. Study in general: Researchers reported ten to twelve relapsed/refractory and approximately 15 treatment-naive patients, around 17 of them IGHV unmutated. Investigators collected response samples after a median about 12 months of treatment, range 6 to 36. Study-wide results and caveats: Clonality increased at ibrutinib response and stayed stable in sustained remission. At progression, however, it fell back toward baseline.

The table came from immunoSEQ multiplex PCR; TCRdb's copy has only in-frame clones and leaves some out. The sample consists of more than 150,000 clones, approximately 68% of them appearing once. This clone appeared a single time. Its antigen is not known. J gave up 4 bases and V 0 bases, and 11 bases lay outside the gene matches. This CDR3 has 18 residues. From germline, CDR1 is LGHNA and CDR2 YNFKEQ. Sequencing used PBMCs, obtained after 24 months of ibrutinib treatment. V is TRBV4-2 and J is TRBJ2-5; 10 nucleotides align to TRBD2. The TCR comes from a human donor with chronic lymphocytic leukemia. Written as DNA, the CDR3 is TGTGCCAGCAGCCAAGATCCCCTAGCGGGAGAACGTCGAGAGACCCAGTACTTC. This codes for CASSQDPLAGERRETQYF.